This T cell receptor (beta chain) was identified in a study of cytomegalovirus exposure and HLA in healthy donors. Whole-study results and caveats: Data from an earlier analysis indicated that most TCR beta V segments were productive either about 90% or about 30% of the time.

As concerns this clone: Antigen specificity is unknown.

In the PCR, 60 Vbeta and 13 Jbeta primers were used. Clones were read by immunoSEQ multiplex PCR, and TCRdb kept only the in-frame ones, dropping some. This sample has around 140,000 clones, with about 79% found just once. The CDR3 is made up of 15 amino acids. Germline V gene data show CDR1 as SGHTA and CDR2 as FQGNSA. V shed 7 bases, J shed 6 bases, and the junction held 12 bases outside the gene matches. The receptor's source is a male donor in good health and CMV-seronegative. The V gene is TRBV7-2, the J gene TRBJ2-3, with 8 bases identical to TRBD2. Sequencing was carried out using PBMCs. The CDR3 region has the DNA TGTGCCAGCACCCCCCCGGGACTAGTGGGTGATACGCAGTATTTT. Translation: CASTPPGLVGDTQYF.